A single TCR beta chain is shown here with its context. What it binds is not known. The authors made the TRB cDNA libraries by 5' RACE using UMI labels. TCRdb reprocessed the 5' RACE reads and reports one entry per CDR3 protein, with no DNA. This repertoire includes 55,000 to 70,000 distinct CDR3 sequences. The CDR3 has 17 amino acids. The sample is drawn from a study of CXCR3-negative and CXCR3-positive naive CD8 T cells. Overall study: Every library held about 1.5 +/- 0.3 million TRB reads, and the total came to roughly 150 million.

General study findings and limits: TRBV-TRBJ usage matched between naive CXCR3-negative and CXCR3-positive cells but not between memory cells. A higher hydrophobicity marked the TRB CDR3s of CXCR3-positive naive cells versus CXCR3-negative naive cells.

The sequenced sample was naive CXCR3+ CD8+ T cells from blood. Subset specified: CD45RO-CCR7+CD27+CD95- naive CD8+ T cells expressing CXCR3 (TNR3+). The TCR comes from a human donor in good health. Some clones in this sample may be carry-over from other donors' samples. The gene calls are TRBV23-1 and TRBJ1-2. TRBV23-1 is recorded as an ORF, its role being uncertain. CDR3 in amino acids: CASSQSVLEAEDYGYTF.